This section outlines one TCR beta chain sequence together with its context. The record originates from a study of T cell clones after liver transplantation. Study information: Post-transplant blood was tracked for graft-donor-reactive T cell clones identified in a pre-transplant mixed lymphocyte reaction. Pre-transplant mixed lymphocyte reactions yielded third-party-reactive TCRbeta sequences as comparators for graft-donor-reactive sequences. Subjects received no induction therapy and standard immunosuppression until randomization at 12-24 months post-transplant.

Produced via immunoSEQ multiplex PCR; TCRdb's table is partial and in-frame only. Of tens of thousands of clones in the sample, around four fifths were seen once. From germline, CDR1 is SGHDN and CDR2 FVKESK. There are 12 residues in the CDR3. Trimming stripped 8 bases from V and 1 base from J, with 9 bases between. This TCR came from a human patient who received a liver transplant. Among the T cells, some may be from the graft donor. The chain is built from TRBV14 and TRBJ2-7, with a weak D call TRBD2 (6 bases). Here the sequenced sample was CD4+ T cells from blood, taken around 42 months after liver transplant. The chain's CDR3 is CASGDFSYEQYF. CDR3 sequence (DNA): TGTGCCAGCGGGGACTTTTCCTACGAGCAGTACTTC.